These T cell receptor beta chains were read from a single sample in a study of T-cell reconstitution after alpha-beta-depleted transplantation in children. TCRdb itself ran the PCR reads through MiXCR, one entry per CDR3 protein. The sample shows 250,000 to 400,000 distinct CDR3 sequences, more than 20% of them seen only once. This specimen consisted of PBMCs, mostly from graft donor cells, obtained 180 days after TCRalphabeta/CD19-depleted stem cell transplant. The receptors derive from a male patient aged 10 to 17 who had a stem cell transplant for acute lymphoblastic leukemia, so the T cells may come from the graft donor. Each CDR3 is given with its conserved first and last residue. D genes are given only for firm matches. For some rows the clone size is stated as once, few or many, or as a class when expanded; others skip it.

>few|TRBJ1-1|TRBV14|-
TGTGCCAGCAGCCAGGCGGGCGGCACTGAAGCTTTCTTT
CASSQAGGTEAFF
>few|TRBJ2-1|TRBV7-2|-
TGTGCCAGCAGCTCGCCGGGCTCCTACAATGAGCAGTTCTTC
CASSSPGSYNEQFF
>-|TRBJ1-2|TRBV7-9|-
TGTGCCAGCAGCTCGATTTCAGCGGGGAACTATGGCTACACCTTC
CASSSISAGNYGYTF
>-|TRBJ2-2|TRBV4-1|TRBD1
TGCGCCAGCACTTTCTCATCCCTCCGCCACCGGACAGGGGACACCGGGGAGCTGTTTTTT
CASTFSSLRHRTGDTGELFF
>-|TRBJ2-7|TRBV6-5|-
TGTGCCAGCAGTTTCCACGCCGGGGTGTACGAGCAGTACTTC
CASSFHAGVYEQYF
>-|TRBJ2-7|TRBV11-2|-
TGTGCCAGCAGCTTAGTCGGGGACGGTTCCTACGAGCAGTACTTC
CASSLVGDGSYEQYF
>-|TRBJ1-5|TRBV25-1|-
TGTGCCAGCAGTGAAGCAGGGCGAGGCAATCAGCCCCAGCATTTT
CASSEAGRGNQPQHF
>-|TRBJ1-1|TRBV4-3|-
TGCGCCAGCAGCCAAGGGGCAGGTTGGGGTCGAGCTTTCTTT
CASSQGAGWGRAFF
>few|TRBJ2-7|TRBV7-9|-
TGTGCCAGCAGCTTAGGACGGCTATACCGATACGAGCAGTACTTC
CASSLGRLYRYEQYF
>-|TRBJ1-1|TRBV27|TRBD1
TGTGCCAGCGCTGGCAGGGGGGGTACTGAAGCTTTCTTT
CASAGRGGTEAFF
>many|TRBJ2-5|TRBV12-3/TRBV12-4|-
TGTGCCAGCAGACCAGCAACAGGGTACCCTCAAGAGACCCAGTACTTC
CASRPATGYPQETQYF
>-|TRBJ1-1|TRBV27|TRBD1
TGTGCCAGCACCGACAGGGTGTCCACTGAAGCTTTCTTT
CASTDRVSTEAFF
>-|TRBJ2-2|TRBV5-4|-
TGTGCCAGCAGCGAGGGGTGGGGCACCGGGGAGCTGTTTTTT
CASSEGWGTGELFF
>-|TRBJ1-1|TRBV4-1|-
TGCGCCAGCAGCCAAGTTCGGTGGCCGTGGACTGAAGCTTTCTTT
CASSQVRWPWTEAFF
>few|TRBJ2-1|TRBV12-3/TRBV12-4|TRBD2
TGTGCCAGCAGTTTGCGGATTAGGACTAGCGGGGATTTCTACAATGAGCAGTTCTTC
CASSLRIRTSGDFYNEQFF
>-|TRBJ1-4|TRBV6-6|TRBD1
TGTGCCAGCCGGGACAGGGTTGCAACTAATGAAAAACTGTTTTTT
CASRDRVATNEKLFF
>few|TRBJ2-3|TRBV12-3/TRBV12-4|-
TGTGCCAGCAGTGAGATGGCTAGCGCGGGCACAGATACGCAGTATTTT
CASSEMASAGTDTQYF